This T cell receptor beta chain stems from a study of OX40 agonist ivuxolimab in advanced cancers. Whole-study findings and limits: CD4+ and CD8+ blood T cells expanded clonally by week 6 at 0.1 to 3.0 mg/kg.

Germline V lookup: CDR1 SGHTA, CDR2 FQGTGA. The CDR3 contains 14 residues. A remark on this clone: Its specificity is unknown. The germline gene is not matched at one end of the junction; a read error may be the cause.

Repertoires were generated with immunoSEQ multiplex PCR, while TCRdb's copy carries only in-frame clones and drops some. This sample carries around 16,000 clones, about 83% of them seen once, and the ten largest clones take around 70%. The receptor was isolated from an adult with an advanced solid tumor such as melanoma, head and neck, liver or kidney cancer. The chain links TRBV7-3 to TRBJ1-2; TRBD1 aligns across 9 bases. Material: CD4+ or CD8+ T cells sorted from blood, obtained in a trial of the OX40 agonist ivuxolimab. The CDR3 spells CTTCGTGTNYGYTF. CDR3 in DNA: TGCACAACGTGCGGGACAGGGACCAACTATGGCTACACCTTC.